The 3 T cell receptor beta chains given below trace back to one sample, sequenced in a study of cytomegalovirus exposure and HLA in healthy donors. PCR was performed using 60 Vbeta and 13 Jbeta primers. TCRdb keeps only in-frame clones here, not all; method: immunoSEQ multiplex PCR. The repertoire holds under 130,000 clones, with more than 60% as singletons. Material: PBMCs. The receptors shown here come from a male donor in good health and CMV-seronegative.

This clone was detected only once. The junction shows a germline mismatch at one end, possibly a read error. This chain links TRBV7-9 with TRBJ1-1, with 7 bases aligning to TRBD1. Germline V gene lookup returns CDR1 SEHNR and CDR2 FQNEAQ (reference sequence). This CDR3 contains 15 residues. CDR3 region: CSSSLAVGTAIEAFF. CDR3 DNA: TGTTCCAGCAGCTTAGCGGTTGGGACAGCCATTGAAGCTTTCTTT. Variable domain in full (rest from reference TRBV7-9 and TRBJ1-1): DTGVSQNPRHKITKRGQNVTFRCDPISEHNRLYWYRQTLGQGPEFLTYFQNEAQLEKSRLLSDRFSAERPKGSFSTLEIQRTEQGDSAMYLCSSSLAVGTAIEAFFGQGTRLTVV.

The rearrangement uses TRBV7-6 and TRBJ2-3, with a possible D match to TRBD2 (5 bases). V was shortened by 5 bases and J by 2 bases, with 23 bases between the two germline ends. Germline CDR1 and CDR2: SGHVS and FNYEAQ. CDR3 length: 18 residues. In nucleotides, the CDR3 is TGTGCCAGCAGCCATCCCGGAGGAGGCTCCTCGTTCACAGATACGCAGTATTTT. Amino acids: CASSHPGGGSSFTDTQYF.

This clone was seen a single time. The chain combines TRBV5-4 with TRBJ2-7; 10 bases are shared with TRBD2. The CDR3 extends over 16 amino acids. The germline gives CDR1 SGHNT, CDR2 YYREEE (reference sequence). V trimming: 0 bases; J trimming: 4 bases; junction bases outside the gene matches: 7. Written as DNA, the CDR3 is TGTGCCAGCAGCTTGGACCTAAGCGGGAGGGCGTACGAGCAGTACTTC. Its translation is CASSLDLSGRAYEQYF.